This T cell receptor (beta chain) was sequenced in a study of CD4 T cells in relation to SARS-CoV-2 and coronaviruses. Regarding the study as a whole: Crossreactivity was assessed only for spike protein, not other viral proteins.

This clone came up a few times. Its target is not known. The unexposed donors gave CD4+ T cells in about 2011-2019, prior to COVID-19. CD4+ T cells were isolated from the cells after nine to eleven days of culture. Assay: immunoSEQ multiplex PCR; the TCRdb copy retains only in-frame clones and omits some. The sample has more than 20,000 clones; about three quarters are singletons. The germline CDR1 and CDR2 sequences are SGHRS and YFSETQ. V was clipped by 3 bases and J by 3 bases, with 9 bases between them. The CDR3 contains 13 residues. The material sequenced was CD4+ T cells from PBMCs, cultured in vitro. This TCR came from a human donor in good health. The gene calls are TRBV5-1 and TRBJ1-1, with D maybe TRBD1 (5 bases). CDR3 region: CASSWTRDTEAFF. The CDR3 nucleotides read TGCGCCAGCAGCTGGACAAGGGACACTGAAGCTTTCTTT.